This paragraph covers one TCR beta chain sequence. No antigen is known for it. No base qualities exist here, and no much larger clone lies one base off it. Receptor amplification or capture employed 5' RACE. The instrument given in TCRdb is Illumina HiSeq 2500. A second PCR of roughly 7 to 12 cycles was run with a J-beta primer mix and a sample-barcoded 5' primer. A unique molecular identifier was introduced onto each TCR beta cDNA molecule by a template-switch 5' adaptor carrying 12 random nucleotides. Each sample yielded at least 2.5 million CDR3-containing paired-end reads. All of the RNA was converted into first-strand cDNA using the Mint cDNA synthesis kit, with a TRBC-specific oligonucleotide serving as the primer. After uracil-DNA glycosylase treatment, a first 18-cycle PCR used universal primers M1SS and BC2_uni_R on all cDNA. As for the authors' bioinformatics: For normalization, 1 million high-quality reads were randomly selected from each sample, with every read carrying a distinct molecular identifier. Instead of being binned into consensus sequences, reads with shared molecular identifiers were discarded. MiTCR, run with a Q25 quality threshold and the strictest error-elimination algorithm, handled CDR3 identification, clonotype clustering and error correction. A nonparametric unseen species model using Euler transformation provided a lower-bound estimate of total TCR beta diversity. TCRdb reprocessing: public reads trimmed at Q25 with fastp, clones called with MiXCR, in-frame beta chains kept. Identical CDR3 protein sequences are pooled into one entry, listed with their most common genes and DNA. The V and J calls were determined by TCRdb, not by the authors. The sample has about 830,000 distinct CDR3 sequences on record, 62% of them singletons. About 30% of the sample lies in the top ten.

The CDR3 runs 12 residues from the cysteine to the phenylalanine. Of the read, only the CDR3 DNA is kept; its 36 bases are in frame from base 1. For CDR1 and CDR2, the germline V gene (reference sequence) lists DFQATT and SNEGSKA. V loses 6 bases of germline sequence and J loses 15 bases, and the interval between the two ends is 21 bases. The data originate from a study of blood T cells in healthy people across ages (dated by TCRdb to about 2015). Notes on the research overall: In model experiments, template switching captured roughly one uniquely barcoded TCR beta cDNA molecule for every two T cells. The donors were split into four age groups: young (average about 16 years), middle-aged (roughly 40), aged (approximately 60) and long-lived (approximately 80). Using the same blood draw, the study looked at two additional independent replicas of 1 million unique cDNA reads for two donors, one aged 18 to 30 and the other aged 80 or older. Donors of different ages were randomly distributed across sequencing lanes to avoid experimental bias. The study measured age-related changes in TCR beta repertoire diversity using deep sequencing normalized with unique cDNA molecular identifiers.

Systemically healthy Caucasian individuals from Russia, 39 in total and aged about 6 to 100 years, were included as donors. Roughly 9.5 milliliters of peripheral blood were drawn from each donor into EDTA-treated Vacutainer tubes. Ficoll-Paque density-gradient centrifugation was used to isolate PBMCs, with at least 7 million per sample. Trizol reagent was used to extract total RNA from PBMCs, with at least 5 micrograms per sample. For every donor, an aliquot of PBMCs went through flow cytometry to measure the percentages of naive CD45RAhigh/CD27high T cells. The research as a whole found: The percentage of naive T cells measured by flow cytometry correlated strongly with observed TCR beta diversity. Compared with the aged group, the long-lived group had more naive CD4+ T cells, fewer expanded clones and increased TCR diversity, a pattern suggesting age selection. Estimates of total diversity based on one million sequenced T cells were regarded as lower bounds and as underestimates. Donor CMV infection status was unknown, potentially confounding age-related changes in expanded clonotypes. Bulk unsorted PBMC profiling prevented conclusive comparison of naive and antigen-experienced compartments. As age increased, observed TCR beta diversity per million T cells dropped in a roughly linear way, and a significant reduction was already evident by age 40.

What was sequenced was blood. This clonotype originated in a man between 25 and 39 years old in good health. The sequence is built from TRBV20-1 and TRBJ2-1; the D gene identity is not certain. The DNA is TGCAGTGCAACCCCCACCAGGTCGCGCGCGTTCTTC. This is translated as CSATPTRSRAFF.